Listed here are 23 T cell receptor beta chains from one sample, sequenced in a study of CD8 T cells in ankylosing spondylitis. Notes on the study in general: It appeared that ankylosing spondylitis blood was characterized by a TCR beta motif of under ten highly homologous variants.

TCRdb itself ran the 5' RACE reads through MiXCR, one entry per CDR3 protein. The sample includes under 550,000 distinct CDR3 sequences, roughly 26% seen only once; the top ten take under 0.9%. These receptors have no known antigen. The sample taken for sequencing was blood, either unsorted or a sorted T cell fraction (not recorded which). These receptors all stem from a male donor with ankylosing spondylitis.

The chain uses TRBV12-3 or TRBV12-4 and TRBJ2-2, with 10 bases fitting TRBD2. V dropped 8 bases and J dropped 2; count of bases not matched to a gene: 11. The length of the CDR3 is 17 residues. In DNA form, the CDR3 reads TGTGCCAGCCGGCAGCGGGAGGGCATCATAAACACCGGGGAGCTGTTTTTT. Translating it yields CASRQREGIINTGELFF.

The chain joins TRBV5-1 to TRBJ2-6, with D perhaps TRBD1 or TRBD2 (5 bases each). CDR3 length: 16 residues. The V end lost 4 bases, the J end lost 0 bases, and 11 bases lay between the germline ends. The germline V gene encodes CDR1 SGHRS and CDR2 YFSETQ. The CDR3 region has the DNA TGCGCCAGCAGCGTTACAGGAGGCTCTGGGGCCAACGTCCTGACTTTC. Its protein is CASSVTGGSGANVLTF. Combining the CDR3 with reference TRBV5-1 and TRBJ2-6 gives the whole variable domain KAGVTQTPRYLIKTRGQQVTLSCSPISGHRSVSWYQQTPGQGLQFLFEYFSETQRNKGNFPGRFSGRQFSNSRSEMNVSTLELGDSALYLCASSVTGGSGANVLTFGAGSRLTVL.

This clonotype was picked up a small number of times. The CDR3 is CSALLGGPSSYNSPLHF. CDR3 nucleotide sequence: TGCAGCGCCCTATTGGGGGGCCCAAGCTCCTATAATTCACCCCTCCACTTT. The J gene is TRBJ1-6, the V gene TRBV29-1, with TRBD1 as a possible D gene (6 bases). Trimming cost V 7 bases and J 0 bases, with 19 bases left between them. Germline V lookup: CDR1 SQVTM, CDR2 ANQGSEA. The CDR3 is 17 amino acids. Looking up the rest from reference TRBV29-1 and TRBJ1-6 gives the full variable domain: SAVISQKPSRDICQRGTSLTIQCQVDSQVTMMFWYRQQPGQSLTLIATANQGSEATYESGFVIDKFPISRPNLTFSTLTVSNMSPEDSSIYLCSALLGGPSSYNSPLHFGNGTRLTVT.

This sequence joins TRBV29-1 and TRBJ2-2, with 9 bases lining up with TRBD1. CDR1 is SQVTM, CDR2 ANQGSEA, per germline. This CDR3 is built from 15 residues. V lost 6 bases, J lost 0 bases, and 5 bases stayed unmatched. CDR3 sequence: CSVSGTGTNTGELFF. DNA of the CDR3: TGCAGCGTCTCCGGGACAGGGACGAACACCGGGGAGCTGTTTTTT.

This clonotype was detected only a few times. This sequence joins TRBV3-1 and TRBJ2-1; TRBD2 agrees at 10 bases. The CDR3 runs 16 residues. V shed 1 base and J 1 base; nucleotides not matched to a gene: 1. Germline lookup yields CDR1 LGHDT and CDR2 YNNKEL (reference sequence). The DNA for the CDR3 is TGTGCCAGCAGCCAAGCGGGACTAGCGTCCTACAATGAGCAGTTCTTC. As protein: CASSQAGLASYNEQFF.

The chain carries TRBV20-1 and TRBJ1-1, with 8 bases matching TRBD1. Germline V gene lookup returns CDR1 DFQATT and CDR2 SNEGSKA (reference sequence). The CDR3 length is 14 residues. The trim removed 5 bases at V and 5 bases at J, leaving 10 bases unmatched. In DNA, the CDR3 is TGCAGTGCTTCCTACAGGGGGTCGAGAACTGAAGCTTTCTTT. Residues: CSASYRGSRTEAFF.

This sequence joins TRBV5-1 and TRBJ1-1; TRBD1 is a possible D gene (5 bases). The germline V and J ends were trimmed by 2 bases and 2 bases, with 10 bases remaining between them. This CDR3 has 14 amino acids. CDR1 and CDR2 (germline): SGHRS, YFSETQ. The CDR3 DNA sequence: TGCGCCAGCAGCTTTTTAGGGACTAACACTGAAGCTTTCTTT. It specifies CASSFLGTNTEAFF.

CDR3 DNA: TGCAGTGCACCCGGGACTAGCGACAATGAGCAGTTCTTC. Translation: CSAPGTSDNEQFF. The chain links TRBV20-1 to TRBJ2-1, with 10 bases matching TRBD2. Losses at the gene ends were 6 bases for V and 5 bases for J; bases not matched to a gene: 4. The germline gives CDR1 DFQATT, CDR2 SNEGSKA (reference sequence). This CDR3 spans 13 amino acids.

This clonotype was counted a single time. The V and J genes are TRBV14 and TRBJ2-2, with D perhaps matching TRBD1 (5 bases). The CDR3 totals 14 residues. V was pared by 6 bases and J by 5 bases, with 13 bases between. Germline V gene data show CDR1 as SGHDN and CDR2 as FVKESK. CDR3: CASSRQLGTGELFF. In DNA, the CDR3 is TGTGCCAGCAGTCGACAGTTGGGGACCGGGGAGCTGTTTTTT.

This clonotype turned up a few times. The rearrangement joins TRBV5-1 to TRBJ2-7; D ambiguous. The germline CDR1 and CDR2 sequences are SGHRS and YFSETQ. V was pared by 5 bases and J by 4 bases, with 16 bases between. The CDR3 extends over 14 amino acids. DNA for the CDR3: TGCGCCAGCAGTCTTGACTCCCTCGGGTACGAGCAGTACTTC. This sequence encodes CASSLDSLGYEQYF.

V usage is TRBV5-1 and J usage is TRBJ2-3; TRBD2 aligns across 7 bases. Germline lookup yields CDR1 SGHRS and CDR2 YFSETQ. The trim removed 6 bases at V and 1 base at J, leaving 2 bases unmatched. This CDR3 is built from 13 residues. The CDR3 region is CASTAGGTDTQYF. The DNA for the CDR3 is TGCGCCAGCACGGCGGGAGGCACAGATACGCAGTATTTT.

The V gene is TRBV15, the J gene TRBJ1-5; D is uncertain. This CDR3 is built from 17 residues. Germline V gives CDR1 LNHNV, CDR2 YYDKDF (reference sequence). V was cut by 3 bases and J by 0 bases, with 15 bases left in between. The CDR3 coding sequence is TGTGCCACCAGCAGGGTTATGTTGAGGGATAGCAATCAGCCCCAGCATTTT. It is translated as CATSRVMLRDSNQPQHF. The variable domain in full, completed from reference TRBV15 and TRBJ1-5, reads DAMVIQNPRYQVTQFGKPVTLSCSQTLNHNVMYWYQQKSSQAPKLLFHYYDKDFNNEADTPDNFQSRRPNTSFCFLDIRSPGLGDTAMYLCATSRVMLRDSNQPQHFGDGTRLSIL.

The rearrangement uses TRBV7-2 and TRBJ2-5; 8 bases are a match to TRBD2. Germline CDR1 SGHTA, CDR2 FQGNSA. Trimming at V came to 5 bases and at J to 4 bases, leaving 15 bases not matched to a gene. This CDR3 contains 17 residues. The CDR3 DNA sequence: TGTGCCAGCAGCCTTGGGGGTTCGGGAGGGACCGGAGAGACCCAGTACTTC. It codes for CASSLGGSGGTGETQYF. Looking up the rest from reference TRBV7-2 and TRBJ2-5 gives the full variable domain: GAGVSQSPSNKVTEKGKDVELRCDPISGHTALYWYRQSLGQGLEFLIYFQGNSAPDKSGLPSDRFSAERTGGSVSTLTIQRTQQEDSAVYLCASSLGGSGGTGETQYFGPGTRLLVL.

The chain uses TRBV6-5 and TRBJ2-1; 9 bases are a match to TRBD1. The germline V gene has CDR1 MNHEY and CDR2 SVGAGI. The V and J ends lost 2 bases and 5 bases, in that order; junction bases with no gene match: 4. CDR3 length equals 15 residues. DNA for the CDR3: TGTGCCAGCAGTTACCCGACAGGGGGTCACAATGAGCAGTTCTTC. It specifies CASSYPTGGHNEQFF.

There are a few counts of this clonotype. This chain joins TRBV12-3 or TRBV12-4 and TRBJ1-4; D ambiguous. The CDR3 runs 13 residues. V shed 1 base and J shed 8 bases, with 8 bases lying between them. The DNA of the CDR3 is TGTGCCAGCAGTTTAGTAAGTTGGGAAAAACTGTTTTTT. Its protein is CASSLVSWEKLFF.

The V call is TRBV29-1, the J call TRBJ2-5, with 10 nucleotides matching TRBD2. Germline CDR1 is SQVTM and CDR2 is ANQGSEA. This CDR3 has 16 residues. The J segment lost 2 bases and the V segment lost 3 bases, leaving 9 bases of the junction unmatched. Here the CDR3 reads CSVDPWQAGGQETQYF. In DNA, the CDR3 is TGCAGCGTTGATCCCTGGCAAGCGGGAGGGCAAGAGACCCAGTACTTC. Supplemented by reference TRBV29-1 and TRBJ2-5, the full variable domain reads SAVISQKPSRDICQRGTSLTIQCQVDSQVTMMFWYRQQPGQSLTLIATANQGSEATYESGFVIDKFPISRPNLTFSTLTVSNMSPEDSSIYLCSVDPWQAGGQETQYFGPGTRLLVL.

This clonotype was seen more than once but under ten times. The chain has TRBV15 and TRBJ2-7; possibly TRBD1 or TRBD2 for D (5 bases each). The ends were cut back, 1 base at V and 6 bases at J, with 13 bases in the middle. The CDR3 loop spans 14 amino acids. CDR1 is LNHNV, CDR2 YYDKDF, per germline (reference sequence). The CDR3 is CATSRGGVAAEQYF. The CDR3 nucleotides are TGTGCCACCAGCAGAGGAGGGGTTGCTGCCGAGCAGTACTTC.

As DNA, the CDR3 is TGCAGTGCTTTGGGACATTTCGGATACAATGAGCAGTTCTTC. It yields the protein CSALGHFGYNEQFF. V gene TRBV20-1 combines with J gene TRBJ2-1; D is perhaps TRBD1 (6 bases). The CDR3 extends over 14 amino acids. Germline CDR1 reads DFQATT; CDR2 reads SNEGSKA (reference sequence). Between the trimmed V and J ends, which lost 5 bases and 4 bases, there was a span of 15 bases.

V usage is TRBV11-2 and J usage is TRBJ1-1; a possible D gene is TRBD1 (5 bases). The CDR3 sequence is 14 residues long. Trimming left V 5 bases short and J 5 bases short, with 15 bases between. In germline, CDR1 is SGHAT, CDR2 FQNNGV. The CDR3 bases are TGTGCCAGCAGCCCAGGGACTTCGGGAACTGAAGCTTTCTTT. It yields the protein CASSPGTSGTEAFF.

This chain uses TRBV15 with TRBJ2-3; 10 positions agree with TRBD2. Germline V gene lookup returns CDR1 LNHNV and CDR2 YYDKDF (reference sequence). The CDR3 is 17 amino acids. J gave up 0 bases and V 3 bases, and 6 bases lay outside the gene matches. The CDR3 region is CATSSLGLASSTDTQYF. CDR3 nucleotides: TGTGCCACCAGCAGTCTGGGACTAGCGTCTAGCACAGATACGCAGTATTTT.

This clonotype was counted a single time. The chain has TRBV27 and TRBJ1-2; D not certain. The CDR3 contains 14 residues. Germline lookup yields CDR1 MNHEY and CDR2 SMNVEV (reference sequence). V was pared by 2 bases and J by 2 bases, with 9 bases between. The CDR3 sequence is CASSLSALNYGYTF. Here the CDR3 DNA reads TGTGCCAGCAGTTTAAGCGCCCTGAACTATGGCTACACCTTC.

The V gene is TRBV5-1, the J gene TRBJ1-2; D is unresolved. Trimming took off 0 bases at V and 7 bases at J, with 13 bases between the two ends. Germline V gene sequence: CDR1 SGHRS, CDR2 YFSETQ. This CDR3 contains 14 residues. Here the CDR3 reads CASSLEGSVGGYTF. Written as DNA, the CDR3 is TGCGCCAGCAGCTTGGAAGGGTCTGTAGGTGGCTACACCTTC.

This clonotype was detected many times. This chain joins TRBV3-1 and TRBJ2-1; TRBD2 matches at 8 bases. The ends lost 4 bases at V and 6 bases at J; junction bases unmatched: 2. The CDR3 spans 13 residues. Germline assignment: CDR1 LGHDT and CDR2 YNNKEL (reference sequence). The CDR3 region has the DNA TGTGCCAGCAGCCGTCTAGCGGGCAATGAGCAGTTCTTC. It codes for CASSRLAGNEQFF.